This TCR beta chain was sequenced for a study of blood T cell repertoires in COVID-19. Study summary: The study drew acute and convalescent COVID-19 samples from the United States, Italy and Spain. PBMCs, B-cell-depleted T cells, or T cells provided the cDNA or gDNA that made up the material.

Losses at the gene ends were 5 bases for V and 5 bases for J; bases not matched to a gene: 5. Germline V lookup: CDR1 ENHRY, CDR2 SYGVKD. The CDR3 sequence is 14 residues long. How the authors handled the data: Nucleated cell number was recorded as an estimate derived from reference gene primer amplification. Clones were sequenced by immunoSEQ multiplex PCR, and TCRdb holds only the in-frame ones, with some missing. The V and J calls and clone size are taken from that table; D and trimming were inferred from the DNA. Among around 200,000 clones listed, around 90% were seen once. The chain employs TRBV10-3 and TRBJ2-5; 10 nucleotides align to TRBD2. Sequenced material: peripheral blood. The receptor was isolated from a man in his forties with active or convalescent COVID-19. In DNA, the CDR3 is TGTGCCATCAGTAGCGGGGGGGATATTGAGACCCAGTACTTC. It specifies CAISSGGDIETQYF.